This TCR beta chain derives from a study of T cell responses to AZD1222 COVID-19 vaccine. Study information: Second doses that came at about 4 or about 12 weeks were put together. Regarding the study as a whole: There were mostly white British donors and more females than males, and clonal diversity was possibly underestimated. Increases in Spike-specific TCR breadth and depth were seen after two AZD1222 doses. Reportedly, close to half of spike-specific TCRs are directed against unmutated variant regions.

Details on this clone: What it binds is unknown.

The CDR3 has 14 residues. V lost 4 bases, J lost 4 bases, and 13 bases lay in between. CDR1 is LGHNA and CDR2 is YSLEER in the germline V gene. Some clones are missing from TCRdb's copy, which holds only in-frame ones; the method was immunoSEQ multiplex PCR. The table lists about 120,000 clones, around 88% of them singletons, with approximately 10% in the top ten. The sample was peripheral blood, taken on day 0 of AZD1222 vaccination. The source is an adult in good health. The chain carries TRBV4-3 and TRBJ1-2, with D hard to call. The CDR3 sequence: CASSRTPTGYGYTF. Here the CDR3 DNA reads TGCGCCAGCAGCCGGACCCCTACCGGCTATGGCTACACCTTC.